This TCR beta chain is from a study of T cells in localized non-small cell lung cancer. Points from the study as a whole: Uninvolved adjacent lung showed the highest T cell clonality, exceeding tumor.

Clones were read by immunoSEQ multiplex PCR, and TCRdb kept only the in-frame ones, dropping some. The sample yields over 2,500 clones, approximately 35% seen once. About this clone itself: Its specificity is unknown.

CDR1 is MNHGY, CDR2 SAAAGT, per germline. The germline V and J ends were trimmed by 7 bases and 3 bases, with 11 bases remaining between them. The CDR3 loop spans 13 amino acids. Here the sequenced sample was lung tumor tissue, taken before any cancer treatment. V gene TRBV6-8 combines with J gene TRBJ2-3; TRBD2 is a possible D gene (7 bases). The clonotype comes from an older female donor with stage I lung adenocarcinoma. This CDR3 is CASKGGGTDTQYF. The CDR3 bases are TGTGCCAGCAAGGGGGGAGGGACAGATACGCAGTATTTT.